This T cell receptor (beta chain) was sequenced during a study of T-cell memory formation after mild COVID-19. Study-wide points: The study detected some responding clones in pre-infection memory, suggesting cross-reactive memory joined. From day 15 to 85, contracting clones were balanced between CD4 and CD8, whereas later expanders leaned toward CD4+. Mainly in CM and EM were contracting CD4+ clones; CD8+ were in EMRA.

Using constant-segment primers, 5'RACE produced TCR alpha and TCR beta cDNA libraries carrying sample barcodes and UMIs. Via MiXCR, TCRdb re-called the 5' RACE reads, giving one row per CDR3 protein. Altogether a few hundred thousand distinct CDR3 sequences are present, 20% to 25% being singletons, with the ten largest covering around 8.7%. Germline CDR1 reads SGDLS; CDR2 reads YYNGEE. With V trimmed by 3 bases and J by 5 bases, 18 bases remained unmatched. This CDR3 spans 20 amino acids. There are many counts of this clonotype. What it binds is unknown. This TCR was sampled from an adult woman who had mild COVID-19 (a few samples of this study predate the infection). Cell type and time point are not known. V gene TRBV9 combines with J gene TRBJ2-1, with TRBD2 matching over 12 bases. Material for sequencing was PBMCs or a T cell subset sorted from them (not recorded which). The CDR3 bases are TGTGCCAGCAGCGGATCCCAGGGGACTAGCGGGTGGGTGAAGGACAATGAGCAGTTCTTC. This translates into CASSGSQGTSGWVKDNEQFF.